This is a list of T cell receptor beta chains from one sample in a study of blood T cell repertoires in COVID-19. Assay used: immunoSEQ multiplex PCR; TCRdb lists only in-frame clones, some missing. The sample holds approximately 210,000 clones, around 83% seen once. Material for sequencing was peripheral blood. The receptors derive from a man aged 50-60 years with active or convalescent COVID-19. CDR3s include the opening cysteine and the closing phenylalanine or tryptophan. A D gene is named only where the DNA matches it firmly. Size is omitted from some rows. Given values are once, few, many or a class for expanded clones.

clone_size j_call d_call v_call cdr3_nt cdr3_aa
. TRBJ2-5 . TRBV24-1 TGTGCCACCAGGGACGGGACTTCTGAGACCCAGTACTTC CATRDGTSETQYF
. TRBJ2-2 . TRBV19 TGTGCCAGTAGTTGGGGGGGCGTTAGGGCCGGGGAGCTGTTTTTT CASSWGGVRAGELFF
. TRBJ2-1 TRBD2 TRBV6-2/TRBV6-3 TGTGCCAGCAGTCGGAGCGGGGGGGCCTATGAGCAGTTCTTC CASSRSGGAYEQFF
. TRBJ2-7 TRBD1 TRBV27 TGTGCCAGCAGTTTCTCAGGGGGCTACGAGCAGTACTTC CASSFSGGYEQYF
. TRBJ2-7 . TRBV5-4 TGTGCCAGCAGTACAGGCCTCGAGCAGTACTTC CASSTGLEQYF
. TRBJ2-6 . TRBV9 TGTGCCAGCAGCGTAGAAGGGGCCGGGGCCAACGTCCTGACTTTC CASSVEGAGANVLTF
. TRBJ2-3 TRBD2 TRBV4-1 TGCGCCAGCAGCCAAATTACTCCCGGGACTAGCGGGAGTAACGCAGATACGCAGTATTTT CASSQITPGTSGSNADTQYF
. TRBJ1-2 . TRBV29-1 TGCAGCGTTGGGCCGCCTTCTGATGGCTACACCTTC CSVGPPSDGYTF
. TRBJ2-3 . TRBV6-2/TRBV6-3 TGTGCCAGCAGTTCCCGGGGAGATACGCAGTATTTT CASSSRGDTQYF
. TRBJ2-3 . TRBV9 TGTGCCAGTGCAAGAAGAGGGGACTCCCACACAGATACGCAGTATTTT CASARRGDSHTDTQYF
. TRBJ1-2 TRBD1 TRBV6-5 TGTGCCAGCAGTTACGGGGACAGGGGACGTAGCTATGGCTACACCTTC CASSYGDRGRSYGYTF
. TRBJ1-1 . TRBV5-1 TGCGCCAGCAGCCCAACGCTTGGGCCGGGAGACACTGAAGCTTTCTTT CASSPTLGPGDTEAFF
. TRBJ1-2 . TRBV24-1 TGTGCCACCAGTGATTCGCGGGGCCACTATGGCTACACCTTC CATSDSRGHYGYTF
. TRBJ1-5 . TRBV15 TGTGCCACCAGCCCTAACAGGGATCAGCCCCAGCATTTT CATSPNRDQPQHF
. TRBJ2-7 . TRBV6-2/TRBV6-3 TGTGCCAGCAGTTATTCGATGCGAGGGGAGCAGTACTTC CASSYSMRGEQYF
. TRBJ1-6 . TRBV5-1 TGCGCCAGCAGCTTGGGAGGCACCGGGGGGTCACCCCTCCACTTT CASSLGGTGGSPLHF
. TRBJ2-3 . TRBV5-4 TGTGCCAGCAGCTCCCTTGTAAGCACAGATACGCAGTATTTT CASSSLVSTDTQYF
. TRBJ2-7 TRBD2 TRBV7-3 TGTGCCAGCAGCCCCATAGCGGGAGGGTTAAATGAGCAGTACTTC CASSPIAGGLNEQYF
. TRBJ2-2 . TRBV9 TGTGCCGAAAATGCCGGACAGACGAACACCGGGGAGCTGTTTTTT CAENAGQTNTGELFF
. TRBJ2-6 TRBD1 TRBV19 TGTGCCAGTACTCTTTTACAGGGGGCACTCTCTGGGGCCAACGTCCTGACTTTC CASTLLQGALSGANVLTF
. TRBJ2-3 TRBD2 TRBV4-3 TGCGCCAGCAGCCAAGCGACTAGCCCCCCAGATACGCAGTATTTT CASSQATSPPDTQYF
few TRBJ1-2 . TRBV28 TGTGCCACCAACACAGCCTACTATGGCTACACCTTC CATNTAYYGYTF
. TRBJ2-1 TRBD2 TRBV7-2 TGTGCCAGCAGCTTGGGCAGCGGGGGGAACAATGAGCAGTTCTTC CASSLGSGGNNEQFF
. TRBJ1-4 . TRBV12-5 TGTGCTAGTGGTTTGGATACCTCACGGGGGTCAACTAATGAAAAACTGTTTTTT CASGLDTSRGSTNEKLFF
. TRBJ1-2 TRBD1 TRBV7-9 TGTGCCAGCAGCCCATCCCCAGGGGGCTCTCAGAAATATTATGGCTACACCTTC CASSPSPGGSQKYYGYTF
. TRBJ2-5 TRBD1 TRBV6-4 TGTGCCAGCAGTGACTCCTGTTGTTGTGTGGGGACAGGGAGAAGGTACCAAGAGACCCAGTACTTC CASSDSCCCVGTGRRYQETQYF
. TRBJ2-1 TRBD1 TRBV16 TGTGCCAGCAGCCAGTTCAGGGGGCAGGCTGAGCAGTTCTTC CASSQFRGQAEQFF
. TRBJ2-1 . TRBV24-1 TGTGCCACCAGTGACCCGTCAGGGGTTTCTAGTGAGCAGTTCTTC CATSDPSGVSSEQFF
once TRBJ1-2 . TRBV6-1 TGTGCCAGCAGTGAGACACTTACTAACTATGGCTACACCTTC CASSETLTNYGYTF
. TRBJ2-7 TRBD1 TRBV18 TGTGCCAGCTCAGAGGCACCGGGACAGCTCTACGAGCAGTACTTC CASSEAPGQLYEQYF
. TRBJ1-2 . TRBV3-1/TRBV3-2 TGTGCCAGCAGCCAAGATCTGGGCTACACCTTC CASSQDLGYTF
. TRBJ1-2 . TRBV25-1 TGTGCCAGCAGTGAATTGCGGACTCTCTATGGCTACACCTTC CASSELRTLYGYTF
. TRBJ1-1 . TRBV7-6 TGTGCCAGCAGCTTAGAGGCCCAGGGGAGCACTGAAGCTTTCTTT CASSLEAQGSTEAFF
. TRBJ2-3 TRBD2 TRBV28 TGTGCCAGCAGCCGCACTAGCGGGGGGGCGGATACGCAGTATTTT CASSRTSGGADTQYF
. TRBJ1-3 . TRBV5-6 TGTGCCAGCAGCCCAACAAAGCGGACGGCCGGATTCTCTGGAAACACCATATATTTT CASSPTKRTAGFSGNTIYF
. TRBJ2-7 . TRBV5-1 TGCGCCAGCAGCCCCCGGGACACCGAGCAGTACTTC CASSPRDTEQYF
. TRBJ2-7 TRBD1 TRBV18 TGTGCCAGCTCACCGCTACCCCGGGACAGGGAGGGCGAGCAGTACTTC CASSPLPRDREGEQYF
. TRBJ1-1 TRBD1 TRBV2 TGTGCCGACTACCGGGACAGGAACACTGAAGCTTTCTTT CADYRDRNTEAFF
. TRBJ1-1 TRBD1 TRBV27 TGTGCCAGCAGTTTGGTCGGGACAGGGGGCACTGAAGCTTTCTTT CASSLVGTGGTEAFF
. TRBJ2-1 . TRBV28 TGTGCCAGCAGTTTAGACAGGAGCTCCTACAATGAGCAGTTCTTC CASSLDRSSYNEQFF
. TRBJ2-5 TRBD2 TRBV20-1 TGTACAACTAGCGGGGGGGAGACCCAGTACTTC CTTSGGETQYF
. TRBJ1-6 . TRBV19 TGTGCCAGTAAAAAGCTACATAATTCACCCCTCCACTTT CASKKLHNSPLHF
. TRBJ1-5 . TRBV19 TGTGCCAGTAGCTCGACAGCAGATCAGCCCCAGCATTTT CASSSTADQPQHF
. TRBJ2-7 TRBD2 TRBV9 TGTGCCAGCAGCGCCGGAATCCAAGCGGGGGCCCCCTACGAGCAGTACTTC CASSAGIQAGAPYEQYF
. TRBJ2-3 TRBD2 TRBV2 TGTGCCAGCAGTGAGGATCCGGGATCGACTAGCGGATACACAGATACGCAGTATTTT CASSEDPGSTSGYTDTQYF
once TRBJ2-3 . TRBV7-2 TGTGCCAGCAGCTCCCCCGGGGGCGGGGGCCGCACAGATACGCAGTATTTT CASSSPGGGGRTDTQYF
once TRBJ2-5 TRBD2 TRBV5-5 TGTGCCAGCAGCTTGTCCCCGACTAGCGGGTTGACGGGCGAGACCCAGTACTTC CASSLSPTSGLTGETQYF
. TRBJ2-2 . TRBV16 TGTGCCAGCAGCCGAAGCGCGGGAATCGGGGAGCTGTTTTTT CASSRSAGIGELFF
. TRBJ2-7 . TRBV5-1 TGCGCCAGCAGCTTGGCGGAGACGCGGCAGTACTTC CASSLAETRQYF
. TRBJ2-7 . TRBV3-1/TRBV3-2 TGTGCCAGCAGCCAACTACTAGCTCTGCCACCCGAGCAGTACTTC CASSQLLALPPEQYF
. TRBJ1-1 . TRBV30 TGTGCCTCCCCCCAACCGCGGGGGCTGAACACTGAAGCTTTCTTT CASPQPRGLNTEAFF
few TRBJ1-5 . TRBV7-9 TGTGCCAGCAGCCTCGCAGGGGCTGTTAGCCATCAGCCCCAGCATTTT CASSLAGAVSHQPQHF
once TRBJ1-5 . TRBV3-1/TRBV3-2 TGTGCCAGCAGCCAAGGGTCAGGGGTCAATCAGCCCCAGCATTTT CASSQGSGVNQPQHF
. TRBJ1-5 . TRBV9 TGTGCCAGCAGCCGCGGGGAAGTCAATCAGCCCCAGCATTTT CASSRGEVNQPQHF